The 4 T cell receptor beta chains below were found in one sample sequenced in a study of T-cell reconstitution after alpha-beta-depleted transplantation in children. Preparation of the TCRbeta library was carried out with unique molecular identifiers. TCRdb reprocessed the PCR reads with MiXCR, giving one entry per CDR3 protein. The table shows 750,000 to 950,000 distinct CDR3 sequences, with around 17% occurring only once. The sequencing used PBMCs, mostly from graft donor cells, collected 360 days after TCRalphabeta/CD19-depleted stem cell transplant. Receptors originate from a male patient aged 10-17 years who had a stem cell transplant for acute lymphoblastic leukemia, so the T cells may come from the graft donor.

The gene calls are TRBV12-3 or TRBV12-4 and TRBJ1-2; TRBD1 is a possible D gene (5 bases). Deletions cut 6 bases from V and 8 bases from J, with 22 bases between. The CDR3 is 15 residues long. The CDR3 here is CASSPTIGTPQGYTF. CDR3 DNA sequence: TGTGCCAGCAGCCCAACTATCGGGACTCCGCAGGGCTACACCTTC.

The table lists this clonotype with many counts. This chain uses TRBV29-1 with TRBJ1-4; 8 nucleotides line up with TRBD1. Germline V gene data show CDR1 as SQVTM and CDR2 as ANQGSEA. J lost 7 bases, V lost 6 bases, and 4 bases had no gene match. The CDR3 length is 12 residues. This CDR3 reads CSVRDRGEKLFF. For the CDR3, the DNA is TGCAGCGTGAGAGACAGGGGTGAAAAACTGTTTTTT.

The chain employs TRBV7-9 and TRBJ1-4, with D uncertain. This CDR3 has 13 amino acids. The ends were cut back, 4 bases at V and 8 bases at J, with 11 bases in the middle. Germline V gives CDR1 SEHNR, CDR2 FQNEAQ (reference sequence). The CDR3 is CASSSAAEEKLFF. The DNA of the CDR3 is TGTGCCAGCAGCTCGGCGGCCGAGGAAAAACTGTTTTTT.

This clonotype was observed a few times. The V and J genes are TRBV4-1 and TRBJ2-7; 8 bases fit TRBD1. J gave up 3 bases and V 6 bases, and 13 bases lay outside the gene matches. The CDR3 is 16 residues long. CDR1 is MGHRA, CDR2 YSYEKL, per germline. DNA for the CDR3: TGCGCCAGCAGTCCTCGAGAGGGACAGGACCTCTACGAGCAGTACTTC. It yields the protein CASSPREGQDLYEQYF.